This TCR beta chain came from a study of T cells in women clearing cervical HPV infection. Study as a whole: Cases: HPV16-related CIN3 or worse on histology, a couple of invasive cancers. Controls gave blood once infection was undetectable; cases at lesion identification.

Whole-study findings and limits: Repertoire richness, not evenness, was significantly elevated in CIN3+ cases versus controls.

Generated by immunoSEQ multiplex PCR, the TCRdb table keeps only in-frame clones and is missing some. The data include 30,000 to 35,000 clones; the top ten clones carry under 5%. V was pared by 4 bases and J by 4 bases, with 12 bases of the junction left unmatched. In germline, CDR1 is DFQATT, CDR2 SNEGSKA (reference sequence). The CDR3 length is 16 residues. MY09/MY11 PCR detected cervical HPV DNA; dot-blot assigned genotypes. Of note for this clone: The antigen remains undetermined. The read falls 3 residues short of the CDR3 end, and the missing part is taken from the germline J gene.

The clonotype was recovered from a woman aged 18-70 years with a cervical HPV16 infection that either progressed to CIN3+ or cleared (not recorded which). Sequenced sample: blood buffy coat. The chain combines TRBV20-1 with TRBJ2-1; 8 bases are shared with TRBD2. CDR3 amino acids: CSAIPMRAGAYNEQFF. The CDR3 DNA, read in part, is TGCAGTGCTATCCCTATGAGAGCGGGAGCTTACAATGAG.